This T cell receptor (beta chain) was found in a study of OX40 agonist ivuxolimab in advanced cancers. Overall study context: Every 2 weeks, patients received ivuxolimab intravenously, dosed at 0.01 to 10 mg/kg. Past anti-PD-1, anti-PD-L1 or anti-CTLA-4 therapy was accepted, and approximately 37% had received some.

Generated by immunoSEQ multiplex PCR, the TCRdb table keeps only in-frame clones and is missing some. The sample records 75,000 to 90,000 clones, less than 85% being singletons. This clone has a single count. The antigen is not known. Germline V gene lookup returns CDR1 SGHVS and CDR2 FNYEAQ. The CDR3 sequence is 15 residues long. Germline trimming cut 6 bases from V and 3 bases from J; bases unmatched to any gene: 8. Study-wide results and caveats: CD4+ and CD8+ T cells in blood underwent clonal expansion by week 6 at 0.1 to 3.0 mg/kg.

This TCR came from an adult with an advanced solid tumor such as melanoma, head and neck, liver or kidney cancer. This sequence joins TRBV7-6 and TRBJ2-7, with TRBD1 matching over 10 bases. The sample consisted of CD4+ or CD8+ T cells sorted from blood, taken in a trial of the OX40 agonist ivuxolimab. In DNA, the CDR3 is TGTGCCAGCAGTCCTACCGGGACAGGGGTCTACGAGCAGTACTTC. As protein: CASSPTGTGVYEQYF.